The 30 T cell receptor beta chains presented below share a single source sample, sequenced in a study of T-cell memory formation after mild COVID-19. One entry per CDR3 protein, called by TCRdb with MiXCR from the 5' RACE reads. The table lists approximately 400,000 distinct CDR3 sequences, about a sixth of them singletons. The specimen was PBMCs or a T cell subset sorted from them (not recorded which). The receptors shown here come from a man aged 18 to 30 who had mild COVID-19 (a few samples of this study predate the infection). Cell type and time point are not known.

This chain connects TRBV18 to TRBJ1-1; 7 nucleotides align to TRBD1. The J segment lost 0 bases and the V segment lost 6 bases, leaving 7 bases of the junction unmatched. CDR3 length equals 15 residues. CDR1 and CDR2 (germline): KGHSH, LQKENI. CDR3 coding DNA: TGTGCCAGCTCGCTGGCAGGGGGACTGAACACTGAAGCTTTCTTT. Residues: CASSLAGGLNTEAFF.

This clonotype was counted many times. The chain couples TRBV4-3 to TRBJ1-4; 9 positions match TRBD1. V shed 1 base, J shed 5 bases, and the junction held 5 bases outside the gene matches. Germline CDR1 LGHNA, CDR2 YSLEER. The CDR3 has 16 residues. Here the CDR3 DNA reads TGCGCCAGCAGCCAAGCCCCCGGGACAGGGAATGAAAAACTGTTTTTT. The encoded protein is CASSQAPGTGNEKLFF.

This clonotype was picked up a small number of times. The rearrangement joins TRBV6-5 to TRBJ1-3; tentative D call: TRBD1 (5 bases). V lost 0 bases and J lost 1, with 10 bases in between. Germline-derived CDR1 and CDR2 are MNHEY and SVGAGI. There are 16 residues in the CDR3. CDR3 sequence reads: CASSYSGRVSGNTIYF. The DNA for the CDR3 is TGTGCCAGCAGTTACTCTGGCAGGGTATCTGGAAACACCATATATTTT.

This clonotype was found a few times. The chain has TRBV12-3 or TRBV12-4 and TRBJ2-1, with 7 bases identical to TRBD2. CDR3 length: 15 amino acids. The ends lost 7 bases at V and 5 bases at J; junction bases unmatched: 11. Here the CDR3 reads CASTSGTIVDNEQFF. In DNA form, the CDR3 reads TGTGCCAGCACCTCCGGGACTATCGTGGACAATGAGCAGTTCTTC.

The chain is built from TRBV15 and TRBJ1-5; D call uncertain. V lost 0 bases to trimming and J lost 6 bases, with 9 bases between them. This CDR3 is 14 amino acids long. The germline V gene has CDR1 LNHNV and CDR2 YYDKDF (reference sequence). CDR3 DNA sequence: TGTGCCACCAGCAGAGAATCAGGTCCTCAGCCCCAGCATTTT. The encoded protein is CATSRESGPQPQHF.

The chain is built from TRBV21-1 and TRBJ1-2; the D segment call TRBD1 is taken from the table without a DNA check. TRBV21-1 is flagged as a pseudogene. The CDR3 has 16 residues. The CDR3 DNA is TGTGCCAGCAGCAAAGTTAGGGACAGGGCCTACTATGGCTACACCTTC. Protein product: CASSKVRDRAYYGYTF.

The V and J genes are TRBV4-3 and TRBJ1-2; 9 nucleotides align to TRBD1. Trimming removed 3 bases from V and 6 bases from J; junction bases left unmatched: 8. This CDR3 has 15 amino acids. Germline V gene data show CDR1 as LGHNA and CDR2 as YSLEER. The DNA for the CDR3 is TGCGCCAGCAGCCAGACCGGGACAGGGTACGATGGCTACACCTTC. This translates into CASSQTGTGYDGYTF.

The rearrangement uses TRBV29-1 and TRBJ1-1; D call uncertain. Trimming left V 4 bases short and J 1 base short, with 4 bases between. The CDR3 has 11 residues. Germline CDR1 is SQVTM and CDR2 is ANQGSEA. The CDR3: CSVVRNTEAFF. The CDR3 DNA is TGCAGCGTTGTTCGGAACACTGAAGCTTTCTTT. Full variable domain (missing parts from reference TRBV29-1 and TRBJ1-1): SAVISQKPSRDICQRGTSLTIQCQVDSQVTMMFWYRQQPGQSLTLIATANQGSEATYESGFVIDKFPISRPNLTFSTLTVSNMSPEDSSIYLCSVVRNTEAFFGQGTRLTVV.

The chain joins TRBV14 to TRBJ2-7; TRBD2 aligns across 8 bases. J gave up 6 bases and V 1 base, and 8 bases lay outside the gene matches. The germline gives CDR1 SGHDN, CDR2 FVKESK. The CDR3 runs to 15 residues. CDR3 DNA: TGTGCCAGCAGCCAAGCGGGGGGGCCCTTCGGCGAGCAGTACTTC. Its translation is CASSQAGGPFGEQYF.

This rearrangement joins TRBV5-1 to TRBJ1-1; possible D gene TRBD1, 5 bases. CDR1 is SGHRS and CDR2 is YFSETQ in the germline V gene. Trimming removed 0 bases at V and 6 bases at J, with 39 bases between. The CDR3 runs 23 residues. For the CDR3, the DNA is TGCGCCAGCAGCTTGGAAGTTGTGCGAGGGGCAGGGACGGCGAGGGCTGTGGAGGCTGAAGCTTTCTTT. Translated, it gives CASSLEVVRGAGTARAVEAEAFF.

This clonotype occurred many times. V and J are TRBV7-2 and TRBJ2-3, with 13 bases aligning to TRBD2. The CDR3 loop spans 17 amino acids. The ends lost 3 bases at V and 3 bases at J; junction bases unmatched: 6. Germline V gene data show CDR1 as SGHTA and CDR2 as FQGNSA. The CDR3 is CASSFLRLAGGTDTQYF. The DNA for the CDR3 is TGTGCCAGCAGCTTCCTCCGACTAGCGGGGGGTACAGATACGCAGTATTTT.

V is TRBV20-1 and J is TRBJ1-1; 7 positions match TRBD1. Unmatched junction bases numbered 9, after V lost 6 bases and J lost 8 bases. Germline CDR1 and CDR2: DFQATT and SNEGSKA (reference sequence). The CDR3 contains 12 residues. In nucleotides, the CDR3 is TGCAGTGCAGCCCAGGGGGGCACCGAAGCTTTCTTT. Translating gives CSAAQGGTEAFF.

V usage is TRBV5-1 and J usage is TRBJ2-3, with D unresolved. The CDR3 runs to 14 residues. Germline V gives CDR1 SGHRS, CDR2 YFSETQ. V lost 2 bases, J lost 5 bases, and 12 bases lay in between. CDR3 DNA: TGCGCCAGCAGCTTTGAGCTGTCACGAGATACGCAGTATTTT. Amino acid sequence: CASSFELSRDTQYF.

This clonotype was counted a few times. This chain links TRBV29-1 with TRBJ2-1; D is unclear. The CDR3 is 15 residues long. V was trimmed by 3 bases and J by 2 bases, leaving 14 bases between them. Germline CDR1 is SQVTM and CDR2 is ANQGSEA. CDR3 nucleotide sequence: TGCAGCGTTGAGGGCTCCACTCTACCCTACAATGAGCAGTTCTTC. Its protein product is CSVEGSTLPYNEQFF.

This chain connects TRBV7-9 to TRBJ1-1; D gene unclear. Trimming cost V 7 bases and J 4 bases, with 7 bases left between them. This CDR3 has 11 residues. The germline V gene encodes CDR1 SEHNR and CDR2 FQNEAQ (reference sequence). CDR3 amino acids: CASKSSTEAFF. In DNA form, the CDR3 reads TGTGCCAGCAAGTCGAGCACTGAAGCTTTCTTT.

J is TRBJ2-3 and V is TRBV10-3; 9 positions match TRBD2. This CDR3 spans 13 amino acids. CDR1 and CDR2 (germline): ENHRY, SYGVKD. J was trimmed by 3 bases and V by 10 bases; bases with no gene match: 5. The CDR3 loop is CASGLAMTDTQYF. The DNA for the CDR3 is TGTGCCAGCGGACTAGCGATGACAGATACGCAGTATTTT.

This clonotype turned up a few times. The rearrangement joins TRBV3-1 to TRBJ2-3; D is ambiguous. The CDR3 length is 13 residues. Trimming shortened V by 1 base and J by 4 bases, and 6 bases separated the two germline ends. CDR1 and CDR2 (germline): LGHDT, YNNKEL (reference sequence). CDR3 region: CASSQVTADTQYF. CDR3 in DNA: TGTGCCAGCAGCCAAGTTACTGCAGATACGCAGTATTTT.

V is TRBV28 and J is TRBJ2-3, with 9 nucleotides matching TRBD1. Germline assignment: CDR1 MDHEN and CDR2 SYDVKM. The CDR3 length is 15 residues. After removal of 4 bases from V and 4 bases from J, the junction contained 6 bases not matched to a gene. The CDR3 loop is CASSWATGGPDTQYF. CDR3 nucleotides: TGTGCCAGCAGTTGGGCAACAGGGGGCCCAGATACGCAGTATTTT.

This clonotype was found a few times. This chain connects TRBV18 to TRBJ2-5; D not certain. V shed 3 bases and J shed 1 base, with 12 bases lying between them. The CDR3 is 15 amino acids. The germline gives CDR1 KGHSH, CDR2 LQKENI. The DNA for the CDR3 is TGTGCCAGCTCACCGATTATGATGGTCCAAGAGACCCAGTACTTC. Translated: CASSPIMMVQETQYF.

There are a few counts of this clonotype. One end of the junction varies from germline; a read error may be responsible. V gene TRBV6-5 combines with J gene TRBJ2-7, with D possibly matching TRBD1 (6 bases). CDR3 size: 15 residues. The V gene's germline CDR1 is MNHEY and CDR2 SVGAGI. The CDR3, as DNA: TGTGCCAGCAGTTACTCCCTGGACAGCGCCTACGAGCAGTGCTTC. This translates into CASSYSLDSAYEQCF.

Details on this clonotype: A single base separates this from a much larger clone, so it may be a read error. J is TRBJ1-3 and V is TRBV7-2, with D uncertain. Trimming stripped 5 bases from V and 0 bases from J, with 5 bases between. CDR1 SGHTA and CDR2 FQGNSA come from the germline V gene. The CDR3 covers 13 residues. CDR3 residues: CASSRPSGNTIYF. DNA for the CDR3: TGTGCCAGCAGCCGCCCCTCTGGAAACACCATATATTTT. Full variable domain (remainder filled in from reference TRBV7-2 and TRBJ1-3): GAGVSQSPSNKVTEKGKDVELRCDPISGHTALYWYRQSLGQGLEFLIYFQGNSAPDKSGLPSDRFSAERTGGSVSTLTIQRTQQEDSAVYLCASSRPSGNTIYFGEGSWLTVV.

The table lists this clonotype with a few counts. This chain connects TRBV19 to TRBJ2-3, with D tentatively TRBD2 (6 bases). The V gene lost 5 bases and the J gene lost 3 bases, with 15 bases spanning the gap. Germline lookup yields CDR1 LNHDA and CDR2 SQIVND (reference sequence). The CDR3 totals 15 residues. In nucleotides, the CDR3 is TGTGCCAGTAGTGTAGCGGCCCGAGGAACAGATACGCAGTATTTT. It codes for CASSVAARGTDTQYF.

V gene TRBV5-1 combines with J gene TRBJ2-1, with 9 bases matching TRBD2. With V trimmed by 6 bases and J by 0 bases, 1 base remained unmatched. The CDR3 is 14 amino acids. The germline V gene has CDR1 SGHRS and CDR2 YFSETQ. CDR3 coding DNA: TGCGCCAGCACTAGCGGGGACTCCTACAATGAGCAGTTCTTC. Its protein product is CASTSGDSYNEQFF. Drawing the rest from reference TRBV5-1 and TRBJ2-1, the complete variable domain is KAGVTQTPRYLIKTRGQQVTLSCSPISGHRSVSWYQQTPGQGLQFLFEYFSETQRNKGNFPGRFSGRQFSNSRSEMNVSTLELGDSALYLCASTSGDSYNEQFFGPGTRLTVL.

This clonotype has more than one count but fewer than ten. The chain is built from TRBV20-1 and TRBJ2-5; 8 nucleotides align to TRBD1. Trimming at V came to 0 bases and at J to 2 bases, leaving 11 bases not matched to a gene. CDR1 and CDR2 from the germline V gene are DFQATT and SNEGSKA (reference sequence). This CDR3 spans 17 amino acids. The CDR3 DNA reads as TGCAGTGCTAGAGATCCCCCAGGGGGCGCAGGGCAAGAGACCCAGTACTTC. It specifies CSARDPPGGAGQETQYF.

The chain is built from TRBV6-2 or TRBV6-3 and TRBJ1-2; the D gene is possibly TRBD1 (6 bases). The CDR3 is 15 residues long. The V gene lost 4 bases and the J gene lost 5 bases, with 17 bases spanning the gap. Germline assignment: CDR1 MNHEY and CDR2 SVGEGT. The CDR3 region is CASSSGGTKAYGYTF. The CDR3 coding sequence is TGTGCCAGCAGTTCGGGGGGCACGAAGGCGTATGGCTACACCTTC.

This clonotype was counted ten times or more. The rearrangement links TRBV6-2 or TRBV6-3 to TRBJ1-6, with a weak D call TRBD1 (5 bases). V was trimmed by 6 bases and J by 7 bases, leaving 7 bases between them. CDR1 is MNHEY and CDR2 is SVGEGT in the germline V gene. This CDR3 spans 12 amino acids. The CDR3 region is CASSEGNSPLHF. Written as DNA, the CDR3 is TGTGCCAGCAGCGAGGGGAATTCACCCCTCCACTTT.

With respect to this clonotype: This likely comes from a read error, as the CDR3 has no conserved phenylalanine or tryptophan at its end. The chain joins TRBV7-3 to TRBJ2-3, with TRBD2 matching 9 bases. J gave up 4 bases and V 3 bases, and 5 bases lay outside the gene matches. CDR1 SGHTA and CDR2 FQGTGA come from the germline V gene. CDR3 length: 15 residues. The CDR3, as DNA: TGTGCCAGCAGCTTCCGGGGACTAGCCGCAGATACGCAGTATTCT. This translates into CASSFRGLAADTQYS.

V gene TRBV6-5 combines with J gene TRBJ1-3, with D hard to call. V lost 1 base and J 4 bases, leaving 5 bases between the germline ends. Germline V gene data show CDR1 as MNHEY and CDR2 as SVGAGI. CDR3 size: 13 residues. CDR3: CASSYFGGNTIYF. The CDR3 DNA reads TGTGCCAGCAGTTACTTCGGGGGAAACACCATATATTTT.

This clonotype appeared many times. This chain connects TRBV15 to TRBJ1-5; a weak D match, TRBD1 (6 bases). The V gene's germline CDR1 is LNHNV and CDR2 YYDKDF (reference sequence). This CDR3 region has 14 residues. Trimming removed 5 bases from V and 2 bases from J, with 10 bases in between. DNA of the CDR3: TGTGCCACCAGCTCGTCAGGGGGCAATCAGCCCCAGCATTTT. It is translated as CATSSSGGNQPQHF. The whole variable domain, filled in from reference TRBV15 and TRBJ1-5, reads DAMVIQNPRYQVTQFGKPVTLSCSQTLNHNVMYWYQQKSSQAPKLLFHYYDKDFNNEADTPDNFQSRRPNTSFCFLDIRSPGLGDTAMYLCATSSSGGNQPQHFGDGTRLSIL.

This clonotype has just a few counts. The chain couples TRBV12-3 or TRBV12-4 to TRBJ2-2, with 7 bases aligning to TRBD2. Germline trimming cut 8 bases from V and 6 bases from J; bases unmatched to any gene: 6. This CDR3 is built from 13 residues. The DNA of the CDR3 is TGTGCCAGCTTCGGGGGGTTGGCCGGGGAGCTGTTTTTT. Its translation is CASFGGLAGELFF.